The sample holds one count of the clone carrying this TCR beta chain. This record belongs to a study of blood T cell repertoires in COVID-19. Study-level background: COVID-19 samples from acute and convalescent phases originated in the United States, Italy and Spain.

In assigning cohorts, the study relied on participant-reported clinical history. This CDR3 is built from 14 residues. CDR1 is MNHEY, CDR2 SVGAGI, per germline. Losses at the gene ends were 4 bases for V and 5 bases for J; bases not matched to a gene: 8. Methods used by the authors: Quantification of nucleated cells was approximated via reference gene primer amplification. Here immunoSEQ multiplex PCR was the method, and the copy in TCRdb shows in-frame clones only, minus some. That table is the source of V, J and clone size, and D and trimming were worked out from the DNA. The table records 270,000 or so clones, roughly 88% of them present only once.

The material sequenced was PBMCs or T cells enriched from blood (not recorded which). This TCR derives from a woman between 40 and 55 years old with acute COVID-19. The rearrangement joins TRBV6-5 to TRBJ2-7; TRBD2 matches at 7 bases. CDR3 nucleotide sequence: TGTGCCAGCAGTTCTCTGACTAGCCCGGACGAGCAGTACGTC. This codes for CASSSLTSPDEQYV.